The 18 T cell receptor beta chains below were found in one sample sequenced in a study of T cells in Graves' hyperthyroidism and ophthalmopathy (dated by TCRdb to the late 2010s). Library preparation used multiplex PCR. Data came from an Illumina HiSeq 2000. Amplification of TCR beta CDR3 regions was carried out from RNA transcripts. A first-round RT-PCR of the TCR CDR3 used the HTBI primer set with the Qiagen OneStep RT-PCR kit. TCRdb reprocessed the public reads (quality trimming at Q25 with fastp, clone calling with MiXCR) and kept in-frame beta chains. Under each unique CDR3 protein, matching rows form one entry showing the most common genes and DNA. This sample lists around 250,000 distinct CDR3 sequences; more than 12% were detected once. The ten largest clonotypes hold more than 10% of the sample. The sample comprised blood. The receptors come from a woman aged 40 to 55 with Graves' hyperthyroidism that later progressed to Graves' ophthalmopathy.

This clonotype has ten or more counts. J is TRBJ2-1 and V is TRBV7-9; possibly TRBD1 for D (6 bases). The V gene's germline CDR1 is SEHNR and CDR2 FQNEAQ (reference sequence). V lost 2 bases and J 0 bases, leaving 8 bases between the germline ends. The CDR3 has 15 amino acids. The CDR3 DNA reads TGTGCCAGCAGCTTATTAGGGGGCTCCTACAATGAGCAGTTCTTC. It codes for CASSLLGGSYNEQFF.

This chain joins TRBV11-2 and TRBJ2-1; TRBD2 matches 9 bases. The CDR3 runs to 16 residues. The junction had 12 bases not matched to a gene; V was cut back by 4 bases and J by 8 bases. CDR1 is SGHAT and CDR2 is FQNNGV in the germline V gene. This CDR3 reads CASSYSSGMVRDEQFF. The DNA for the CDR3 is TGTGCCAGCAGCTACTCTAGCGGGATGGTCCGCGATGAGCAGTTCTTC.

There are many counts of this clonotype. This chain uses TRBV5-5 with TRBJ2-2; no clear D. The length of the CDR3 is 13 residues. Germline lookup yields CDR1 SGHKS and CDR2 YYEKEE (reference sequence). Trimming stripped 1 base from V and 6 bases from J, with 7 bases between. The chain's CDR3 is CASSLWVPGELFF. CDR3 DNA sequence: TGTGCCAGCAGCTTGTGGGTCCCCGGGGAGCTGTTTTTT. The full variable domain, in which reference TRBV5-5 and TRBJ2-2 provide the parts outside the CDR3, is DAGVTQSPTHLIKTRGQQVTLRCSPISGHKSVSWYQQVLGQGPQFIFQYYEKEERGRGNFPDRFSARQFPNYSSELNVNALLLGDSALYLCASSLWVPGELFFGEGSRLTVL.

Ten or more counts support this clonotype. The chain joins TRBV5-1 to TRBJ2-1, with 9 bases fitting TRBD1. The V gene end was trimmed by 2 bases and the J gene end by 4 bases; junction bases not matched to a gene: 4. CDR1 is SGHRS and CDR2 is YFSETQ in the germline V gene. CDR3 length: 15 amino acids. The CDR3 DNA sequence: TGCGCCAGCAGCTTTGACAGGGGGGGTTACAATGAGCAGTTCTTC. Amino acids: CASSFDRGGYNEQFF.

This clonotype came up many times. This rearrangement joins TRBV11-2 to TRBJ2-5; 9 nucleotides match TRBD2. This CDR3 spans 14 amino acids. Germline V CDR1 and CDR2: SGHAT, FQNNGV. J lost 5 bases, V lost 8 bases, and 9 bases had no gene match. DNA of the CDR3: TGTGCCAGCGCACTAGCGGGCCTCCGGGAGACCCAGTACTTC. Encoded protein: CASALAGLRETQYF.

The chain joins TRBV30 to TRBJ1-4; D is unclear. The V gene lost 2 bases and the J gene lost 5 bases, with 6 bases spanning the gap. CDR1 and CDR2 (germline): GTSNPN, SVGIG (reference sequence). CDR3 length: 12 residues. DNA of the CDR3: TGTGCCTGGAGTCCCTGGAATGAAAAACTGTTTTTT. Residues: CAWSPWNEKLFF.

This clonotype has only a few counts. The chain uses TRBV3-1 and TRBJ2-5; D gene uncertain. In germline, CDR1 is LGHDT, CDR2 YNNKEL (reference sequence). This CDR3 has 15 amino acids. V shed 1 base and J shed 2 bases, with 11 bases lying between them. Written as DNA, the CDR3 is TGTGCCAGCAGCCAAGGTTGGCAGATGCAAGAGACCCAGTACTTC. Its translation is CASSQGWQMQETQYF.

The chain links TRBV20-1 to TRBJ2-4; D might be TRBD2 (6 bases). This CDR3 has 21 residues. The V end lost 0 bases, the J end lost 0 bases, and 27 bases lay between the germline ends. Germline values: CDR1 DFQATT, CDR2 SNEGSKA (reference sequence). The CDR3 protein is CSARDRSLRVADLLAKNIQYF. DNA for the CDR3: TGCAGTGCTAGAGACCGGTCCCTTCGGGTAGCGGATCTTCTAGCCAAAAACATTCAGTACTTC.

This clonotype was picked up many times. CDR3 region: CAWINTEAFF. The CDR3 DNA sequence: TGTGCCTGGATTAACACTGAAGCTTTCTTT. V gene TRBV30 combines with J gene TRBJ1-1; D remains ambiguous. The germline V gene encodes CDR1 GTSNPN and CDR2 SVGIG (reference sequence). The germline V and J ends were trimmed by 4 bases and 2 bases, with 2 bases remaining between them. The CDR3 runs 10 residues.

At least ten counts were recorded for this clonotype. The genes are TRBV19 and TRBJ1-1; D not certain. V was trimmed by 1 base and J by 5 bases, leaving 14 bases between them. The V gene's germline CDR1 is LNHDA and CDR2 SQIVND (reference sequence). The CDR3 consists of 15 residues. The CDR3, as DNA: TGTGCCAGTAGTATAGCTTTGAGGGTAAGGACTGAAGCTTTCTTT. Protein: CASSIALRVRTEAFF.

This sequence joins TRBV12-3 or TRBV12-4 and TRBJ1-2, with a weak D call TRBD1 (5 bases). Between the trimmed V and J ends, which lost 2 bases and 4 bases, there was a span of 14 bases. This CDR3 spans 15 amino acids. CDR3 in DNA: TGTGCCAGCAGTTTACAGGGTGTTGGGATCTATGGCTACACCTTC. It encodes CASSLQGVGIYGYTF.

This clonotype occurred many times. CDR3 loop: CASSLLGLSEAFF. The CDR3 DNA reads TGTGCCAGCAGTTTATTGGGGTTAAGTGAAGCTTTCTTT. V and J are TRBV28 and TRBJ1-1; D is ambiguous. From germline, CDR1 is MDHEN and CDR2 SYDVKM. Trimming left V 1 base short and J 7 bases short, with 10 bases between. This CDR3 region has 13 residues. The full variable domain, completed using reference TRBV28 and TRBJ1-1, is DVKVTQSSRYLVKRTGEKVFLECVQDMDHENMFWYRQDPGLGLRLIYFSYDVKMKEKGDIPEGYSVSREKKERFSLILESASTNQTSMYLCASSLLGLSEAFFGQGTRLTVV.

This clonotype was picked up many times. CDR3 sequence reads: CASSLSTGVSGELFF. The CDR3 DNA is TGTGCCAGCAGTTTGTCAACGGGAGTCTCCGGGGAGCTGTTTTTT. The J gene is TRBJ2-2, the V gene TRBV12-3 or TRBV12-4, with a weak D call TRBD2 (6 bases). This CDR3 contains 15 residues. V lost 3 bases, J lost 6 bases, and 14 bases lay in between.

Ten or more counts support this clonotype. The J gene is TRBJ1-5, the V gene TRBV7-3; no firm D call. Trimming took 2 bases from V and 3 from J, leaving 8 bases between them. CDR3 size: 14 residues. CDR1 and CDR2 (germline): SGHTA, FQGTGA. The CDR3 here is CASSLSGNNQPQHF. As DNA, the CDR3 is TGTGCCAGCAGCTTATCAGGAAACAATCAGCCCCAGCATTTT.

This clonotype was counted between two and nine times. The J gene is TRBJ2-7, the V gene TRBV20-1; D might be TRBD1 or TRBD2, each matching 5 bases. The CDR3 loop spans 14 amino acids. Per the germline V gene, CDR1 is DFQATT and CDR2 is SNEGSKA (reference sequence). V was cut by 1 base and J by 4 bases, with 14 bases left in between. The DNA of the CDR3 is TGCAGTGCTAGAGTCCCAACTGGGGGATACGAGCAGTACTTC. Protein: CSARVPTGGYEQYF.

This rearrangement joins TRBV2 to TRBJ2-2; 8 nucleotides agree with TRBD1. Germline V gene data show CDR1 as SNHLY and CDR2 as FYNNEI. Trimming at V came to 4 bases and at J to 9 bases, leaving 4 bases not matched to a gene. There are 13 residues in the CDR3. The CDR3 DNA follows: TGTGCCAGCAGTGGGACAGGGAACCGGGAGCTGTTTTTT. Translating gives CASSGTGNRELFF.

This clonotype was found a few times. This chain joins TRBV5-1 and TRBJ2-2, with 9 bases fitting TRBD2. V lost 1 base and J lost 1; bases outside the gene matches: 2. This CDR3 spans 16 amino acids. Germline CDR1 and CDR2: SGHRS and YFSETQ. The CDR3 DNA reads as TGCGCCAGCAGCTTGCCTAGCGGGATGAACACCGGGGAGCTGTTTTTT. It translates to CASSLPSGMNTGELFF.

This clonotype has at least ten counts. This rearrangement joins TRBV6-1 to TRBJ2-1; TRBD1 agrees at 7 bases. V was clipped by 8 bases and J by 10 bases; unmatched bases: 11. CDR1 MNHNS and CDR2 SASEGT come from the germline V gene. The CDR3 is 13 residues long. Here the CDR3 DNA reads TGTGCCAGCGGTTGGACAGGCCATAGGGAGCAGTTCTTC. Translation: CASGWTGHREQFF.